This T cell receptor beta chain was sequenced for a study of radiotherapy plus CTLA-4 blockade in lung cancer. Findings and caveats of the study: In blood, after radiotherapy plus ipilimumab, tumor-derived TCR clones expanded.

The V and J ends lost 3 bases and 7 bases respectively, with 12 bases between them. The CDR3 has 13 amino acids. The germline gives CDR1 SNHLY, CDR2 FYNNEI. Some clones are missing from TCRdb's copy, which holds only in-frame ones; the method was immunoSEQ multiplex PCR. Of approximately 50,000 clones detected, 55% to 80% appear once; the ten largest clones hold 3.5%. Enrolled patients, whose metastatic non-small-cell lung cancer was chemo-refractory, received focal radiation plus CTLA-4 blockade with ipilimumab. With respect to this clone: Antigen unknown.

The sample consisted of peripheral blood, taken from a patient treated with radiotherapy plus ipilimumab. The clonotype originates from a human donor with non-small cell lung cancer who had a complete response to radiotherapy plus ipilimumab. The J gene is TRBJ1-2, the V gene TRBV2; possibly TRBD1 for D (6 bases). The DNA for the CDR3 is TGTGCCAGCAGTGAGGCTCGACAGGCTGGCTACACCTTC. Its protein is CASSEARQAGYTF.